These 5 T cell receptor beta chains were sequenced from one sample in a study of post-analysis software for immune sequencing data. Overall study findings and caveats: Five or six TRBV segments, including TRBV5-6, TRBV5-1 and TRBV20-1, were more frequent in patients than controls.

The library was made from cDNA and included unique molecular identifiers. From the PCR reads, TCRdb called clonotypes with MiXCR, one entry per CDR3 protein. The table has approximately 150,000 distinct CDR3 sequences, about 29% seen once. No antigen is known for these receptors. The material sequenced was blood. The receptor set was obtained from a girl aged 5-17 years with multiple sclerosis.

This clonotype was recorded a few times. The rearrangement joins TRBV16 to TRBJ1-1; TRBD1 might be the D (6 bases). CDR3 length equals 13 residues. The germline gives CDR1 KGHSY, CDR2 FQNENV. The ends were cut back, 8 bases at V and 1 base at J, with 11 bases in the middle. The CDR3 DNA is TGTGCCAGCGGGTCGGACAGGAACACTGAAGCTTTCTTT. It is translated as CASGSDRNTEAFF.

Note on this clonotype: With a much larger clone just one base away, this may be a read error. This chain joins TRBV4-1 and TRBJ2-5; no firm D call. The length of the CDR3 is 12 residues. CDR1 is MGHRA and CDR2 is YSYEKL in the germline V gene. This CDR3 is CASNQDLETQYF. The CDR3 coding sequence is TGCGCCAGCAACCAAGATCTGGAGACCCAGTACTTC.

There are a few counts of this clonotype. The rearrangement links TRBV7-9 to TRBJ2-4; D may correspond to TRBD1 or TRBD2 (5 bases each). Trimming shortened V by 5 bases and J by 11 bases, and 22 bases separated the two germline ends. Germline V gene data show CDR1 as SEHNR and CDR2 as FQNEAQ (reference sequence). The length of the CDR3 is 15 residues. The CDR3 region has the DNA TGTGCCAGCAGCGCGGCCTACAGGACGGTCGGGGTTCAGTACTTC. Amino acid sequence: CASSAAYRTVGVQYF.

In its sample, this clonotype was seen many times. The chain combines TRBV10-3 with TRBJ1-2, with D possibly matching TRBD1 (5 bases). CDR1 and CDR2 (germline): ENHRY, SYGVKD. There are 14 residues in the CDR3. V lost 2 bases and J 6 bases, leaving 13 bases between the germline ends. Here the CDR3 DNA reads TGTGCCATCAGTGAGGTTGGCGGGGCCGATGGCTACACCTTC. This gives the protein CAISEVGGADGYTF.

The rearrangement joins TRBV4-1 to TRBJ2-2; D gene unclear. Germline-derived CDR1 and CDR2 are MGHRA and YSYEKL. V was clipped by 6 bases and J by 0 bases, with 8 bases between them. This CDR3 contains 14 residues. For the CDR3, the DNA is TGCGCCAGCAGTGACTCTGCGAACACCGGGGAGCTGTTTTTT. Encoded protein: CASSDSANTGELFF.